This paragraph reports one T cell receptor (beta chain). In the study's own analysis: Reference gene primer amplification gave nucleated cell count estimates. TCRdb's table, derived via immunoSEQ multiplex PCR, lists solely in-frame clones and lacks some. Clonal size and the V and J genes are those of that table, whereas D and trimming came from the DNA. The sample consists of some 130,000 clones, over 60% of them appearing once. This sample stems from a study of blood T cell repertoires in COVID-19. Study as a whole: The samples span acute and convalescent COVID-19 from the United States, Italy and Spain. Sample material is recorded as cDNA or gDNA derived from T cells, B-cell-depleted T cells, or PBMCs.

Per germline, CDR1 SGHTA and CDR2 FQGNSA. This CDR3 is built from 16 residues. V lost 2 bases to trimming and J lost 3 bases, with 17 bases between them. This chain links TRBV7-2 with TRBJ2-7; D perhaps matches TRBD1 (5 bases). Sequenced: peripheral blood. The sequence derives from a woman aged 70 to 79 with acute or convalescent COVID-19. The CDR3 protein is CASSLKDSSFSYEQYF. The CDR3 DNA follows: TGTGCCAGCAGCTTAAAAGACAGTAGTTTTAGCTACGAGCAGTACTTC.